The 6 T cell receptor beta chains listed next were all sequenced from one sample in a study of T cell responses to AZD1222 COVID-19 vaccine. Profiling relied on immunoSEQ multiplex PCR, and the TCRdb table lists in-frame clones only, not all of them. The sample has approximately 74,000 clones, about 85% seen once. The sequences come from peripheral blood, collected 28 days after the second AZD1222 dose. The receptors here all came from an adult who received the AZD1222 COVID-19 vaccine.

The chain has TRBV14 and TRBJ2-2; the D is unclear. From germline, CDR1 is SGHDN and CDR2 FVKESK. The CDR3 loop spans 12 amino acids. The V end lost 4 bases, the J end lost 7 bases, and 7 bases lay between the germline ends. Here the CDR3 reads CASSLSSGELFF. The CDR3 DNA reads TGTGCCAGCAGCCTATCGAGCGGGGAGCTGTTTTTT. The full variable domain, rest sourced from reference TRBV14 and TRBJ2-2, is EAGVTQFPSHSVIEKGQTVTLRCDPISGHDNLYWYRRVMGKEIKFLLHFVKESKQDESGMPNNRFLAERTGGTYSTLKVQPAELEDSGVYFCASSLSSGELFFGEGSRLTVL.

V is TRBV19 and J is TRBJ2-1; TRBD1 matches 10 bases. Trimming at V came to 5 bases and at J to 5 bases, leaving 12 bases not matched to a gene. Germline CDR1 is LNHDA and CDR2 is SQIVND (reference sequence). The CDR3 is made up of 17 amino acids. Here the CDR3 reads CASSSSPWGTGDNEQFF. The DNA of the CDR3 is TGTGCCAGTAGTTCCTCCCCTTGGGGGACAGGGGACAATGAGCAGTTCTTC.

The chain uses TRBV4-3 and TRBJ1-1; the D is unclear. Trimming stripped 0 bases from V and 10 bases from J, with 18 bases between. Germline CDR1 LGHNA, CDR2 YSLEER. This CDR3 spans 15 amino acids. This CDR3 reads CASSQDYELRVGAFF. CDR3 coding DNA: TGCGCCAGCAGCCAAGATTACGAGCTCCGTGTGGGAGCTTTCTTT.

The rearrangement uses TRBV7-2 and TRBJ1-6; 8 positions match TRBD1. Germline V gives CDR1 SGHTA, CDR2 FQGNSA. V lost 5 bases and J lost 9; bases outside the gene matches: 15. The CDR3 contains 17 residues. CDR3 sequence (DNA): TGTGCCAGCAGCCCGATCGGTCGGACAGGGCTGGGTTCACCCCTCCACTTT. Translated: CASSPIGRTGLGSPLHF.

The CDR3 here is CASSLTGQSETQYF. The CDR3 nucleotides read TGTGCCAGCAGCTTAACAGGACAGTCGGAGACCCAGTACTTC. V usage is TRBV7-2 and J usage is TRBJ2-5, with D perhaps TRBD1 (6 bases). The CDR3 consists of 14 residues. Germline V gene data show CDR1 as SGHTA and CDR2 as FQGNSA. The V and J ends lost 2 bases and 5 bases respectively, with 12 bases between them.

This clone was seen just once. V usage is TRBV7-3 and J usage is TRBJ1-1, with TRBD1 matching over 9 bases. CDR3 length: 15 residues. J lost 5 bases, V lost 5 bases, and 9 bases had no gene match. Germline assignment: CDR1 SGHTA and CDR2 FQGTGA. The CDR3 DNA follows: TGTGCCAGCAGCCCCGACAGGGGGGTGACGACTGAAGCTTTCTTT. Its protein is CASSPDRGVTTEAFF.